This passage covers 8 T cell receptor beta chains from one sample sequenced in a study of OX40 agonist ivuxolimab in advanced cancers. Produced via immunoSEQ multiplex PCR; TCRdb's table is partial and in-frame only. In the table there are 45,000 to 55,000 clones, under 95% of which are singletons. The input for sequencing was CD4+ or CD8+ T cells sorted from blood, taken in a trial of the OX40 agonist ivuxolimab. The source is an adult with an advanced solid tumor such as melanoma, head and neck, liver or kidney cancer.

This chain links TRBV6-5 with TRBJ1-1, with no clear D. The V gene's germline CDR1 is MNHEY and CDR2 SVGAGI. Trimming took 5 bases from V and 5 from J, leaving 12 bases between them. The CDR3 sequence is 13 residues long. The CDR3 DNA reads as TGTGCCAGCAGTACCGACTCATGGACTGAAGCTTTCTTT. It codes for CASSTDSWTEAFF.

This rearrangement joins TRBV14 to TRBJ2-2; TRBD1 is a possible D gene (6 bases). Germline V gene data show CDR1 as SGHDN and CDR2 as FVKESK. V was trimmed by 4 bases and J by 0 bases, leaving 6 bases between them. There are 14 residues in the CDR3. CDR3 DNA: TGTGCCAGCAGCCGACAGGCGAACACCGGGGAGCTGTTTTTT. Amino acid sequence: CASSRQANTGELFF.

The chain links TRBV7-9 to TRBJ2-5; 10 bases align to TRBD1. V was pared by 6 bases and J by 2 bases, with 0 bases of the junction left unmatched. There are 13 residues in the CDR3. Germline lookup yields CDR1 SEHNR and CDR2 FQNEAQ (reference sequence). The CDR3 loop is CASRGQGQETQYF. CDR3 nucleotide sequence: TGTGCCAGCAGGGGACAGGGGCAAGAGACCCAGTACTTC.

This clone showed up just a few times. V and J are TRBV7-8 and TRBJ1-1, with TRBD1 identical over 8 bases. V lost 5 bases and J lost 1; bases outside the gene matches: 9. Germline CDR1 is SGHVS and CDR2 is FQNEAQ. The CDR3 length is 16 residues. The CDR3 sequence: CASSLGDRLPNTEAFF. The DNA of the CDR3 is TGTGCCAGCAGCCTCGGGGACAGGCTACCGAACACTGAAGCTTTCTTT. Full variable domain (rest looked up from reference TRBV7-8 and TRBJ1-1): GAGVSQSPRYKVAKRGQDVALRCDPISGHVSLFWYQQALGQGPEFLTYFQNEAQLDKSGLPSDRFFAERPEGSVSTLKIQRTQQEDSAVYLCASSLGDRLPNTEAFFGQGTRLTVV.

The rearrangement joins TRBV6-5 to TRBJ1-2; perhaps TRBD1 as D (5 bases). Germline V lookup: CDR1 MNHEY, CDR2 SVGAGI. This CDR3 is 13 amino acids long. The V end was cut by 2 bases, the J end by 8 bases, with 12 bases between. The CDR3 protein is CASSYARGAGYTF. CDR3 coding DNA: TGTGCCAGCAGTTACGCCCGTGGGGCGGGCTACACCTTC.

This sequence joins TRBV19 and TRBJ1-1, with D possibly being TRBD1 (5 bases). CDR1 is LNHDA and CDR2 is SQIVND in the germline V gene (reference sequence). The CDR3 runs to 15 residues. The V and J ends lost 1 base and 1 base respectively, with 10 bases between them. The chain's CDR3 is CASSIGGAQNTEAFF. CDR3 DNA sequence: TGTGCCAGTAGTATAGGAGGGGCTCAGAACACTGAAGCTTTCTTT.

On this clone: The junction departs from germline at one end; a sequencing error may be responsible. This chain joins TRBV5-5 and TRBJ2-3, with 8 bases identical to TRBD2. Germline assignment: CDR1 SGHKS and CDR2 YYEKEE (reference sequence). The CDR3 has 15 residues. The CDR3 here is CASSLEGLGGDTQYF. The CDR3 nucleotides read TGTGCCAGCAGTTTGGAGGGACTAGGAGGGGATACGCAGTATTTT.

This clone was recorded only once. This chain connects TRBV7-3 to TRBJ2-5; D might be TRBD2 (6 bases). The CDR3 consists of 15 residues. Trimming took off 2 bases at V and 5 bases at J, with 15 bases between the two ends. Looked up from germline, CDR1 is SGHTA and CDR2 is FQGTGA. Written as DNA, the CDR3 is TGTGCCAGCAGCTTAGGAAGCGGAGGAGGGGAGACCCAGTACTTC. This translates into CASSLGSGGGETQYF.